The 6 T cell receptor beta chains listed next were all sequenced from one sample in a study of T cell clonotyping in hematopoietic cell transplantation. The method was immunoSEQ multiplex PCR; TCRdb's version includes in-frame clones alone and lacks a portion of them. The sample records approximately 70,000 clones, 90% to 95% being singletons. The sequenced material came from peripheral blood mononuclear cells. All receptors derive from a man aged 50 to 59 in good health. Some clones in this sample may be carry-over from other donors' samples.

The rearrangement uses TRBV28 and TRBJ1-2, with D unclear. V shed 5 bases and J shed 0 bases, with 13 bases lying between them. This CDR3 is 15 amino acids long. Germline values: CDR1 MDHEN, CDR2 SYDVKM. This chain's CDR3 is CASSPGSPANYGYTF. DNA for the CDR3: TGTGCCAGCAGTCCCGGGTCGCCTGCTAACTATGGCTACACCTTC.

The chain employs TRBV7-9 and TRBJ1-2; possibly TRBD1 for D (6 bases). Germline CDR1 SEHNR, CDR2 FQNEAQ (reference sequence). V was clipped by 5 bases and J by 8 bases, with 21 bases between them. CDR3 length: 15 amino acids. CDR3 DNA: TGTGCCAGCAGCCCCCAGGCGACGGGGGGCGAAGGCTACACCTTC. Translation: CASSPQATGGEGYTF.

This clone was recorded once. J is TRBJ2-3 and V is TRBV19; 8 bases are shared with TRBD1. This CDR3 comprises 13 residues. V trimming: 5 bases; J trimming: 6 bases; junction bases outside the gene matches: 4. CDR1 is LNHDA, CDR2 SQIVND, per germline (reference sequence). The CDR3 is CASSDRGSDTQYF. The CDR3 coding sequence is TGTGCCAGTAGTGACAGGGGATCCGATACGCAGTATTTT.

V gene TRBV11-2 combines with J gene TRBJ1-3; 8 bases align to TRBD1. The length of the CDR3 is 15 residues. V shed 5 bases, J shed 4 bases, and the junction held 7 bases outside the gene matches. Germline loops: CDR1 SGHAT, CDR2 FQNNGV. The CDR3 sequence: CASSPPDRAGNTIYF. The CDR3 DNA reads TGTGCCAGCAGCCCCCCGGACAGGGCAGGAAACACCATATATTTT. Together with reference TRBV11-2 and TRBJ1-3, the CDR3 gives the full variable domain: EAGVAQSPRYKIIEKRQSVAFWCNPISGHATLYWYQQILGQGPKLLIQFQNNGVVDDSQLPKDRFSAERLKGVDSTLKIQPAKLEDSAVYLCASSPPDRAGNTIYFGEGSWLTVV.

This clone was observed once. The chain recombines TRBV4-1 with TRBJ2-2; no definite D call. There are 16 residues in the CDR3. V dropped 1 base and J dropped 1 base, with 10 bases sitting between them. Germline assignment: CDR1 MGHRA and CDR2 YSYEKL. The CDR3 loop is CASSQVWPENTGELFF. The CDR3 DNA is TGCGCCAGCAGCCAAGTGTGGCCGGAGAACACCGGGGAGCTGTTTTTT.

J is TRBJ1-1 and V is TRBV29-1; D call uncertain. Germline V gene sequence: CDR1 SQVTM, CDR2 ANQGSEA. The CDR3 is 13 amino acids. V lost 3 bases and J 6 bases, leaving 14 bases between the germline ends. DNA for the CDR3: TGCAGCGTTGAGTTTACCCAGAGGGCTGAAGCTTTCTTT. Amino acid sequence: CSVEFTQRAEAFF.